What follows describes a single T cell receptor (beta chain). Per the germline V gene, CDR1 is SGHDN and CDR2 is FVKESK. Losses at the gene ends were 1 base for V and 7 bases for J; bases not matched to a gene: 9. This CDR3 has 16 residues. Sequencing was performed with immunoSEQ multiplex PCR; in TCRdb, only in-frame clones are kept and a portion is missing. The profile shows 99,000 or so clones, approximately 78% of them singletons. This record comes from a study of control samples from healthy donors and cancer patients. Material for sequencing was blood. This receptor was taken from a man aged 60 to 69 in good health. V is TRBV14 and J is TRBJ2-1; 8 bases align to TRBD1. The CDR3 here is CASSQGQTGVMNEQFF. Here the CDR3 DNA reads TGTGCCAGCAGCCAAGGCCAGACAGGGGTAATGAATGAGCAGTTCTTC.